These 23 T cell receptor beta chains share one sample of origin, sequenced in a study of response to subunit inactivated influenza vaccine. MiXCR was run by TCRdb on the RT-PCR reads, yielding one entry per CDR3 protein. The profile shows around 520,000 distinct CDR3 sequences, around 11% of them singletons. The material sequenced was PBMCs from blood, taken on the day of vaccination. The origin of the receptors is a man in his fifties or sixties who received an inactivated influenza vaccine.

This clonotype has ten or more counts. CDR3 DNA sequence: TGTGCCAGCAGGCCCGAAAACAACTATGGCTACACCTTC. Its protein is CASRPENNYGYTF. V gene TRBV6-6 combines with J gene TRBJ1-2; no reliable D call. The V and J ends lost 6 bases and 2 bases respectively, with 10 bases between them. CDR3 length: 13 residues. Germline CDR1 reads MNHNY; CDR2 reads SVGAGI (reference sequence).

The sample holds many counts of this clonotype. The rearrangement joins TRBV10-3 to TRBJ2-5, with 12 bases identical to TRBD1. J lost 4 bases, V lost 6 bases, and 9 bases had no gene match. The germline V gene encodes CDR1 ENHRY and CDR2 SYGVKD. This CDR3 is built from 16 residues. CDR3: CAIRDPGQGARETQYF. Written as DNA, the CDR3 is TGTGCCATCAGAGATCCGGGACAGGGGGCGAGAGAGACCCAGTACTTC.

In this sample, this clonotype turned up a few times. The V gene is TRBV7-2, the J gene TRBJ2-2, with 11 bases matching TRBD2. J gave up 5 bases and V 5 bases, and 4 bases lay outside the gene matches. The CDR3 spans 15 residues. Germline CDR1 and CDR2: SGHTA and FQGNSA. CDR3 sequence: CASSARLAGTGELFF. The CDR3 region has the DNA TGTGCCAGCAGCGCAAGACTAGCGGGAACCGGGGAGCTGTTTTTT.

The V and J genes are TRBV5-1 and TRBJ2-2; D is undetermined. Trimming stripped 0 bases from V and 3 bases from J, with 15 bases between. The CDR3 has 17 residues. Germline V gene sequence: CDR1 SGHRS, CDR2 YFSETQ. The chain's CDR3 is CASSLVFAGRDTGELFF. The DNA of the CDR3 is TGCGCCAGCAGCTTGGTTTTTGCCGGCCGGGACACCGGGGAGCTGTTTTTT.

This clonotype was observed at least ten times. Written as DNA, the CDR3 is TGTGCCAGCAGTTTAGCGATGGCAGCACCCCTCCACTTT. Its translation: CASSLAMAAPLHF. The V call is TRBV12-3 or TRBV12-4, the J call TRBJ1-6; D is unclear. This CDR3 has 13 amino acids. V shed 0 bases and J shed 11 bases, with 8 bases lying between them.

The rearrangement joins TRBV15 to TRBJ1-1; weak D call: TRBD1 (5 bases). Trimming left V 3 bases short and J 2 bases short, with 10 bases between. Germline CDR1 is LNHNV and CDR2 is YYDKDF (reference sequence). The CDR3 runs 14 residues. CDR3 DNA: TGTGCCACCAGCAGCGGCGGGGCTAACACTGAAGCTTTCTTT. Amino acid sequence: CATSSGGANTEAFF.

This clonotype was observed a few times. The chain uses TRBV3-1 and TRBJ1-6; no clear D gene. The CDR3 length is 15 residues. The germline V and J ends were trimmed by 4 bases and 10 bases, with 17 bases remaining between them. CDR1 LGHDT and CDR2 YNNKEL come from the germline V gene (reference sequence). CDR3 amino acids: CASSPSGRAGSPLHF. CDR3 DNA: TGTGCCAGCAGCCCCTCCGGACGGGCCGGGTCACCCCTCCACTTT.

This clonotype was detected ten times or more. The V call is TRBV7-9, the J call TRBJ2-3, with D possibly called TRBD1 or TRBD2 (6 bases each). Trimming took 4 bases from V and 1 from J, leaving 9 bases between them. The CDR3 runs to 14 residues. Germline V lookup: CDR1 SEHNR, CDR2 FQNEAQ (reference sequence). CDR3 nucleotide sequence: TGTGCCAGCAGCTCTAGGGGGGGCACAGATACGCAGTATTTT. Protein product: CASSSRGGTDTQYF.

This CDR3 is CASSEALNQPQHF. CDR3 DNA sequence: TGTGCCAGCAGTGAGGCGTTAAATCAGCCCCAGCATTTT. The genes are TRBV6-1 and TRBJ1-5, with D unresolved. Germline V gene data show CDR1 as MNHNS and CDR2 as SASEGT. The CDR3 has 13 amino acids. V lost 3 bases and J 4 bases, leaving 7 bases between the germline ends.

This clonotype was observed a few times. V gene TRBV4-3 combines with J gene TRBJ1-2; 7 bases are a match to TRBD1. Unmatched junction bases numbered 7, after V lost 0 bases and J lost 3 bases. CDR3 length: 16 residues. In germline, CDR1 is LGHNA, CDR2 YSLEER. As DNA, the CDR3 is TGCGCCAGCAGCCAAGAAATACAGGGGCTTGACTATGGCTACACCTTC. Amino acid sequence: CASSQEIQGLDYGYTF.

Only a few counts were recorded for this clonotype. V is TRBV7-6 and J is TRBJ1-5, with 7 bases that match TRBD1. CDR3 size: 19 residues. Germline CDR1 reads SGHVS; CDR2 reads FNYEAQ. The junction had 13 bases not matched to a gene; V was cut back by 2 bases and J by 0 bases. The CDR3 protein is CASSLQPRDSSPSNQPQHF. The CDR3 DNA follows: TGTGCCAGCAGCTTACAGCCCAGGGACAGTAGCCCTAGCAATCAGCCCCAGCATTTT.

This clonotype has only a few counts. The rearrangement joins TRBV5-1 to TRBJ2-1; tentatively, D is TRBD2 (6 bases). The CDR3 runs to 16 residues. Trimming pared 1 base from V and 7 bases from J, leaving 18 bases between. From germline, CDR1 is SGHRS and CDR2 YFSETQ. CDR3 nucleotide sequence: TGCGCCAGCAGCTTGTACGCGCGGGGCGGGGATAATGAGCAGTTCTTC. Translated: CASSLYARGGDNEQFF.

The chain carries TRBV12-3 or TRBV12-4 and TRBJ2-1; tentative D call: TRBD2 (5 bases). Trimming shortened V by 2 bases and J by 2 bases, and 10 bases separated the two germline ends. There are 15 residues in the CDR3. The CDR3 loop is CASSLFIGAYNEQFF. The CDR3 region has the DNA TGTGCCAGCAGTTTATTTATCGGGGCCTACAATGAGCAGTTCTTC.

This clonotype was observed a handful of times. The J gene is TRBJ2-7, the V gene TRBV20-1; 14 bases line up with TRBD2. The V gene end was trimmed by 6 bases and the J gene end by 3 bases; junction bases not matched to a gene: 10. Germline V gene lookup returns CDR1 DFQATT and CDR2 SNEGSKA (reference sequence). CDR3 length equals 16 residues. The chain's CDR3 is CSASDPGLAGVYEQYF. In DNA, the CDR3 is TGCAGTGCGAGCGACCCGGGACTAGCGGGAGTCTACGAGCAGTACTTC.

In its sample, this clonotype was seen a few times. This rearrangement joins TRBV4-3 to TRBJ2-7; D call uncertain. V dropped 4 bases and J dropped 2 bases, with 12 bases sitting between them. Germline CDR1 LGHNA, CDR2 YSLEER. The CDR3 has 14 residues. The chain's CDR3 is CASSLLVGTYEQYF. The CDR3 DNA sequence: TGCGCCAGCAGCCTGCTTGTGGGAACCTACGAGCAGTACTTC.

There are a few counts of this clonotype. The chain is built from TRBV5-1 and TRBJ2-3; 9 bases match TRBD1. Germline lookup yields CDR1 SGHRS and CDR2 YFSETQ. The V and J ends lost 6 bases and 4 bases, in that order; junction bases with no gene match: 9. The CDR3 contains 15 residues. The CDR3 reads CASTPGTGIPDTQYF. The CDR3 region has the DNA TGCGCCAGCACCCCCGGGACAGGGATTCCAGATACGCAGTATTTT.

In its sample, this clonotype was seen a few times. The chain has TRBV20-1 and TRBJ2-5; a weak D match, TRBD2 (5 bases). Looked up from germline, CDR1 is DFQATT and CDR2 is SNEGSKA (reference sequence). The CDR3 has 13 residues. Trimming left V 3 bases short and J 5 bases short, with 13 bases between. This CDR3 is CSARDSRRETQYF. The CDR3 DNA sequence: TGCAGTGCTAGGGACTCACGGAGGGAGACCCAGTACTTC.

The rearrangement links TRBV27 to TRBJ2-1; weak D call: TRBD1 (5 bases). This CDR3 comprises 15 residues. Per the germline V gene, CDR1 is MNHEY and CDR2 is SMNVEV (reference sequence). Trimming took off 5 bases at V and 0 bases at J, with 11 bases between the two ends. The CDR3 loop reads CASSPRQSSYNEQFF. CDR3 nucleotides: TGTGCCAGCAGTCCCCGACAGAGCTCCTACAATGAGCAGTTCTTC.

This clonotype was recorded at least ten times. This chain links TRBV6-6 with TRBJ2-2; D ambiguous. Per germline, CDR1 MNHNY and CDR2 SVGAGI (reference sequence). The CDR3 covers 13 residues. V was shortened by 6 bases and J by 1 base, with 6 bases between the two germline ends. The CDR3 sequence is CASRKGNTGELFF. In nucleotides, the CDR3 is TGTGCCAGCAGGAAGGGGAACACCGGGGAGCTGTTTTTT.

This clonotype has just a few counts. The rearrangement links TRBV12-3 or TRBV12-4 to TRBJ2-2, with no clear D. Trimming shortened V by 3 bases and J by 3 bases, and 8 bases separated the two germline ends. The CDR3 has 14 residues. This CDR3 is CASSLRRDTGELFF. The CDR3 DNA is TGTGCCAGCAGTTTGAGGCGAGACACCGGGGAGCTGTTTTTT.

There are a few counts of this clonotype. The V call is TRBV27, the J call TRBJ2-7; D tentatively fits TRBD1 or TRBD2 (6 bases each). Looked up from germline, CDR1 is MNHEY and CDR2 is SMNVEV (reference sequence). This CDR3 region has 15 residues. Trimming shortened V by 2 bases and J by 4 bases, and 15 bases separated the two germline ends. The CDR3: CASSLKGGSLYEQYF. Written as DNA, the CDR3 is TGTGCCAGCAGTTTAAAGGGGGGTTCCCTATACGAGCAGTACTTC.

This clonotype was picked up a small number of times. CDR3 DNA sequence: TGTGCCAGCAGTGAATGGGACGGGAGCTCCTACGAGCAGTACTTC. Translated: CASSEWDGSSYEQYF. The chain employs TRBV6-1 and TRBJ2-7, with D possibly matching TRBD2 (6 bases). V lost 2 bases to trimming and J lost 0 bases, with 11 bases between them. CDR3 length: 15 residues. Germline values: CDR1 MNHNS, CDR2 SASEGT.

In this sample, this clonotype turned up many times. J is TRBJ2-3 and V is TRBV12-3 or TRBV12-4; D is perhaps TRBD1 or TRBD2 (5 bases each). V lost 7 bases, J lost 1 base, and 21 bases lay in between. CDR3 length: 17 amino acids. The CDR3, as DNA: TGTGCCAGCACCGACCGCCGGGGCCGAACGGGCACAGATACGCAGTATTTT. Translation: CASTDRRGRTGTDTQYF.